The 27 T cell receptor beta chains below come from one sample, sequenced in a study of T cell changes during pregnancy in multiple sclerosis. TCRdb's table, derived via immunoSEQ multiplex PCR, lists solely in-frame clones and lacks some. The table has about 100,000 clones, 80% to 95% seen once. Sequenced material: peripheral blood, taken in the second trimester of pregnancy. The receptors were gathered from a female donor with multiple sclerosis, enrolled in a pregnancy study.

V and J are TRBV2 and TRBJ2-2; a weak D match, TRBD1 (5 bases). The V gene lost 8 bases and the J gene lost 0 bases, with 13 bases spanning the gap. This CDR3 comprises 15 residues. Germline V gives CDR1 SNHLY, CDR2 FYNNEI. The CDR3 bases are TGTGCCAGCCAACAGGTAACCGCGAACACCGGGGAGCTGTTTTTT. This encodes CASQQVTANTGELFF.

This rearrangement joins TRBV19 to TRBJ2-5, with TRBD1 matching 9 bases. The CDR3 covers 15 residues. Germline-derived CDR1 and CDR2 are LNHDA and SQIVND (reference sequence). The V segment lost 6 bases and the J segment 4 bases; nucleotides outside the gene matches: 9. CDR3 loop: CASSEGTGSRETQYF. CDR3 DNA sequence: TGTGCCAGTAGCGAAGGGACAGGGTCGCGAGAGACCCAGTACTTC.

V gene TRBV30 combines with J gene TRBJ2-4; a possible D gene is TRBD1 (6 bases). Trimming shortened V by 2 bases and J by 4 bases, and 15 bases separated the two germline ends. Germline V gene sequence: CDR1 GTSNPN, CDR2 SVGIG (reference sequence). The CDR3 spans 15 residues. The CDR3 bases are TGTGCCTGGAGTCAAGTCCGGGACATTAAAAACATTCAGTACTTC. Translation: CAWSQVRDIKNIQYF.

The gene calls are TRBV29-1 and TRBJ1-1; D is possibly TRBD1 (6 bases). V was clipped by 7 bases and J by 0 bases, with 9 bases between them. CDR1 and CDR2 (germline): SQVTM, ANQGSEA. CDR3 length: 12 amino acids. CDR3 DNA sequence: TGCAGCGCCTACAGGGTGAACACTGAAGCTTTCTTT. It is translated as CSAYRVNTEAFF.

In its sample, this clone was seen a few times. V is TRBV28 and J is TRBJ2-7; 9 nucleotides agree with TRBD1. Germline V CDR1 and CDR2: MDHEN, SYDVKM. CDR3 size: 16 residues. The trim removed 4 bases at V and 2 bases at J, leaving 9 bases unmatched. CDR3 loop: CASSSAGTGTTYEQYF. The CDR3 region has the DNA TGTGCCAGCAGTTCCGCCGGGACAGGGACCACCTACGAGCAGTACTTC.

V is TRBV6-5 and J is TRBJ1-1; D is unresolved. V lost 3 bases and J lost 3, with 14 bases in between. The CDR3 has 15 residues. CDR1 and CDR2 (germline): MNHEY, SVGAGI. The CDR3 DNA is TGTGCCAGCAGTTATTCGTCGCCTACAGACACTGAAGCTTTCTTT. Its protein product is CASSYSSPTDTEAFF.

Comment on this clone: Other DNA sequences in the same sample also yield this CDR3. The V call is TRBV6-5, the J call TRBJ2-7; 10 nucleotides line up with TRBD1. The CDR3 consists of 14 residues. The germline V gene encodes CDR1 MNHEY and CDR2 SVGAGI. Trimming removed 4 bases from V and 2 bases from J; junction bases left unmatched: 2. The CDR3 bases are TGTGCCAGCAGTTTCGGGACAGGGGCCTACGAGCAGTACTTC. Translated, it gives CASSFGTGAYEQYF.

This clone came up once. The germline gene is not matched at one end of the junction; a read error may be the cause. The chain has TRBV7-7 and TRBJ2-4, with a weak D call TRBD1 (6 bases). This CDR3 is built from 13 residues. CDR1 is SSHAT, CDR2 FNYEAQ, per germline (reference sequence). The chain's CDR3 is CASSRRLDSEQYF. In nucleotides, the CDR3 is TGTGCTAGCAGTCGCCGCCTGGACAGCGAACAGTACTTC.

CDR3 coding DNA: TGCGCCAGCAGCTTTGGGTTAGCGAGTCTGCCCGCGGGTGAGCAGTTCTTC. Residues: CASSFGLASLPAGEQFF. The chain carries TRBV5-1 and TRBJ2-1; possible D gene TRBD2, 5 bases. CDR1 and CDR2 from the germline V gene are SGHRS and YFSETQ. With 2 bases removed from V and 9 bases from J, the gap between germline ends came to 24 bases. The CDR3 has 17 residues. Variable domain in full (rest from reference TRBV5-1 and TRBJ2-1): KAGVTQTPRYLIKTRGQQVTLSCSPISGHRSVSWYQQTPGQGLQFLFEYFSETQRNKGNFPGRFSGRQFSNSRSEMNVSTLELGDSALYLCASSFGLASLPAGEQFFGPGTRLTVL.

This chain joins TRBV4-1 and TRBJ2-5; no clear D. The germline CDR1 and CDR2 sequences are MGHRA and YSYEKL. CDR3 length: 14 residues. V was pared by 0 bases and J by 1 base, with 6 bases between. The CDR3 nucleotides read TGCGCCAGCAGCCAAGATCCGTCCCAAGAGACCCAGTACTTC. Encoded protein: CASSQDPSQETQYF.

This chain joins TRBV6-1 and TRBJ1-4; TRBD1 matches 7 bases. V gave up 4 bases and J gave up 7 bases; unmatched junction bases: 12. This CDR3 is 16 amino acids long. CDR1 is MNHNS and CDR2 is SASEGT in the germline V gene. The CDR3 DNA reads as TGTGCCAGCAGTGGGAGGGGACAGAAGTTGGGTGAAAAACTGTTTTTT. Translation: CASSGRGQKLGEKLFF.

In its sample, this clone was seen a few times. The gene calls are TRBV6-5 and TRBJ2-7, with 9 bases identical to TRBD1. The length of the CDR3 is 13 residues. J gave up 3 bases and V 11 bases, and 8 bases lay outside the gene matches. Germline values: CDR1 MNHEY, CDR2 SVGAGI. The CDR3, as DNA: TGTGCCGTAACCGGGACAGGGAACTACGAGCAGTACTTC. Encoded protein: CAVTGTGNYEQYF.

V usage is TRBV11-2 and J usage is TRBJ2-7; no clear D gene. Germline CDR1 is SGHAT and CDR2 is FQNNGV. Trimming left V 4 bases short and J 0 bases short, with 4 bases between. The CDR3 length is 12 residues. The CDR3 loop reads CASSSSSYEQYF. CDR3 in DNA: TGTGCCAGCAGCTCTAGCTCCTACGAGCAGTACTTC.

This clone was found a few times. V and J are TRBV19 and TRBJ1-1; a possible D gene is TRBD1 (5 bases). The CDR3 covers 15 residues. Looked up from germline, CDR1 is LNHDA and CDR2 is SQIVND (reference sequence). Trimming cost V 1 base and J 4 bases, with 13 bases left between them. The CDR3 is CASSIGGTWGTEAFF. CDR3 DNA sequence: TGTGCCAGTAGTATAGGTGGGACTTGGGGCACTGAAGCTTTCTTT.

The chain joins TRBV4-2 to TRBJ2-1, with D possibly matching TRBD2 (6 bases). Germline V gene sequence: CDR1 LGHNA, CDR2 YNFKEQ. This CDR3 contains 15 residues. V lost 4 bases and J 5 bases, leaving 15 bases between the germline ends. The CDR3 here is CASSLGSGSDNEQFF. CDR3 in DNA: TGTGCCAGCAGCCTAGGCAGCGGGTCGGACAATGAGCAGTTCTTC.

The genes are TRBV7-2 and TRBJ2-3; 10 bases align to TRBD2. CDR1 SGHTA and CDR2 FQGNSA come from the germline V gene. V shed 5 bases and J 4 bases; nucleotides not matched to a gene: 12. CDR3 length: 17 residues. CDR3 DNA: TGTGCCAGCAGCCAGACAATAGCGGGAGGAACGCCAGATACGCAGTATTTT. This sequence encodes CASSQTIAGGTPDTQYF.

This chain connects TRBV9 to TRBJ2-7, with D possibly TRBD1 on 6 matching bases. The CDR3 length is 13 residues. V was cut by 1 base and J by 6 bases, with 11 bases left in between. Germline V gives CDR1 SGDLS, CDR2 YYNGEE. The DNA for the CDR3 is TGTGCCAGCAGCGTACTTCCAGGGGCCGAGCAGTACTTC. Amino acid sequence: CASSVLPGAEQYF.

This clone was seen once. The V gene is TRBV4-2, the J gene TRBJ2-3, with 10 bases identical to TRBD2. J gave up 2 bases and V 7 bases, and 6 bases lay outside the gene matches. The CDR3 contains 15 residues. Germline-derived CDR1 and CDR2 are LGHNA and YNFKEQ. The CDR3 nucleotides are TGTGCCAGCAAAGGCGGACTAGCGGACACAGATACGCAGTATTTT. It is translated as CASKGGLADTDTQYF.

The rearrangement joins TRBV2 to TRBJ2-1; TRBD1 agrees at 11 bases. The CDR3 length is 16 residues. Germline V gene sequence: CDR1 SNHLY, CDR2 FYNNEI. The ends lost 7 bases at V and 4 bases at J; junction bases unmatched: 9. DNA for the CDR3: TGTGCCAGCAAATCGATCGGGACAGGGGGTTACAATGAGCAGTTCTTC. Protein sequence: CASKSIGTGGYNEQFF.

V and J are TRBV5-6 and TRBJ1-2, with 8 bases lining up with TRBD1. Germline V gene sequence: CDR1 SGHDT, CDR2 YYEEEE. CDR3 length equals 13 residues. Trimming cost V 3 bases and J 8 bases; bases outside gene matches: 6. The DNA of the CDR3 is TGTGCCAGCAGCTCTGCAGGGGGCGGGGGCTACACCTTC. Protein sequence: CASSSAGGGGYTF.

The rearrangement uses TRBV28 and TRBJ2-7, with a weak D call TRBD2 (5 bases). The CDR3 covers 13 residues. CDR1 and CDR2 from the germline V gene are MDHEN and SYDVKM. V shed 6 bases and J shed 2 bases, with 11 bases lying between them. The CDR3 region is CASREAPPYEQYF. DNA of the CDR3: TGTGCCAGCAGGGAGGCCCCGCCCTACGAGCAGTACTTC.

The rearrangement links TRBV2 to TRBJ2-1, with D possibly matching TRBD2 (6 bases). CDR1 is SNHLY, CDR2 FYNNEI, per germline. Trimming took 10 bases from V and 8 from J, leaving 15 bases between them. The CDR3 runs 12 residues. CDR3 sequence (DNA): TGTGCCATCGACGCGGGGTCGGATGAGCAGTTCTTC. This sequence encodes CAIDAGSDEQFF.

V usage is TRBV5-1 and J usage is TRBJ2-6; possible D gene TRBD1, 5 bases. With 0 bases removed from V and 1 base from J, the gap between germline ends came to 8 bases. From germline, CDR1 is SGHRS and CDR2 YFSETQ. This CDR3 contains 16 residues. The CDR3 spells CASSLADRSGANVLTF. The CDR3 nucleotides are TGCGCCAGCAGCTTGGCCGACAGATCTGGGGCCAACGTCCTGACTTTC. Filled out from reference TRBV5-1 and TRBJ2-6, the complete variable domain reads KAGVTQTPRYLIKTRGQQVTLSCSPISGHRSVSWYQQTPGQGLQFLFEYFSETQRNKGNFPGRFSGRQFSNSRSEMNVSTLELGDSALYLCASSLADRSGANVLTFGAGSRLTVL.

In this sample, this clone turned up once. The V and J genes are TRBV7-2 and TRBJ2-7; 12 bases agree with TRBD2. The germline V gene encodes CDR1 SGHTA and CDR2 FQGNSA. The J segment lost 5 bases and the V segment lost 5 bases, leaving 4 bases of the junction unmatched. The CDR3 is made up of 14 amino acids. The CDR3 bases are TGTGCCAGCAGCCCCCGGACTAGCGGGAACGAGCAGTACTTC. Translated, it gives CASSPRTSGNEQYF.

CDR3 region: CAWRGDIQNYGYTF. The CDR3 DNA is TGTGCCTGGAGGGGGGACATACAAAACTATGGCTACACCTTC. The chain combines TRBV30 with TRBJ1-2, with a tentative D call TRBD1 (6 bases). Germline V gives CDR1 GTSNPN, CDR2 SVGIG (reference sequence). V shed 3 bases and J shed 2 bases, with 13 bases lying between them. The CDR3 contains 14 residues.

This clone was found once. The rearrangement uses TRBV6-1 and TRBJ2-7; a weak D match, TRBD1 (6 bases). Trimming pared 4 bases from V and 6 bases from J, leaving 7 bases between. Germline V CDR1 and CDR2: MNHNS, SASEGT. The CDR3 totals 11 residues. CDR3 bases: TGTGCCAGCAGTGTCAGGGGCGAGCAGTACTTC. Translation: CASSVRGEQYF.

This chain links TRBV18 with TRBJ2-7, with D maybe TRBD1 (6 bases). The germline V gene has CDR1 KGHSH and CDR2 LQKENI. The ends were cut back, 3 bases at V and 2 bases at J, with 14 bases in the middle. The CDR3 extends over 15 amino acids. The CDR3 region has the DNA TGTGCCAGCTCACCTAAACGGACAGCCCCCTACGAGCAGTACTTC. Translating gives CASSPKRTAPYEQYF.